This TCR beta chain was identified during a study of shared clonotypes between healthy human individuals. Clones were sequenced by immunoSEQ multiplex PCR, and TCRdb holds only the in-frame ones, with some missing. The profile shows over a million clones, around 82% of them singletons. V lost 5 bases to trimming and J lost 0 bases, with 3 bases between them. CDR1 is MNHEY and CDR2 is SMNVEV in the germline V gene (reference sequence). This CDR3 has 12 amino acids. This clone turned up a few times. This may be a read error: a much more frequent sequence differs by one nucleotide. Other DNA variants within this sample encode the same CDR3.

V and J are TRBV27 and TRBJ2-3; D ambiguous. The sequenced sample was memory CD4+ T cells from PBMCs. The subset here: CD45RA-negative fraction. The source is a young man in good health. Some clones in this sample may be carry-over from other donors' samples. The CDR3 is CASSPSTDTQYF. CDR3 in DNA: TGTGCCAGCAGTCCTAGCACAGATACGCAGTATTTT.